This note documents a single TCR beta chain sequence. Its antigen is unidentified. This CDR3 is missing its conserved last phenylalanine or tryptophan, likely due to a read error. Unsorted bulk tissue, 20-30 mg of it, served as the source for co-extraction of RNA and DNA. The sample is drawn from a study of tumor-infiltrating lymphocytes in primary liver carcinoma. Across the whole study: Per sample, productive TCRbeta reads numbered roughly 3.5 to 7.13 million, similar across tissue types. Overall study results and limits: Tumors had a top-250-clone fraction that was significantly higher than blood (p = 0.039). Pairs of tumor regions overlapped more than tumor-adjacent and tumor-blood pairs did.

This CDR3 region has 12 residues. Germline loops: CDR1 DFQATT, CDR2 SNEGSKA (reference sequence). Deletions cut 7 bases from V and 4 bases from J, with 13 bases between. From about 0.45 ug total RNA, TCR beta cDNA was generated with a primer in the constant region. Generation of the TCR beta libraries relied on three nested multiplex PCR rounds using slightly modified ARM-PCR. A C-beta reverse primer and TRBV1-TRBV30 forward primers served in each of the first two PCR rounds, at approximately 10 cycles apiece. TCRdb recomputed calls from the multiplex PCR reads with MiXCR, one row per CDR3 protein. The repertoire has approximately 190,000 distinct CDR3 sequences, around four fifths of them found once; the top ten carry 15% to 20%.

This sequence joins TRBV20-1 and TRBJ1-1; D not resolved. The source material was tumor tissue from primary liver carcinoma. The origin of this receptor is a man aged 40-55 years with primary liver carcinoma and hepatitis B virus infection. The CDR3 is CSVPTTGTEAFS. CDR3 coding DNA: TGCAGTGTTCCCACGACGGGCACTGAAGCTTTCTCT.